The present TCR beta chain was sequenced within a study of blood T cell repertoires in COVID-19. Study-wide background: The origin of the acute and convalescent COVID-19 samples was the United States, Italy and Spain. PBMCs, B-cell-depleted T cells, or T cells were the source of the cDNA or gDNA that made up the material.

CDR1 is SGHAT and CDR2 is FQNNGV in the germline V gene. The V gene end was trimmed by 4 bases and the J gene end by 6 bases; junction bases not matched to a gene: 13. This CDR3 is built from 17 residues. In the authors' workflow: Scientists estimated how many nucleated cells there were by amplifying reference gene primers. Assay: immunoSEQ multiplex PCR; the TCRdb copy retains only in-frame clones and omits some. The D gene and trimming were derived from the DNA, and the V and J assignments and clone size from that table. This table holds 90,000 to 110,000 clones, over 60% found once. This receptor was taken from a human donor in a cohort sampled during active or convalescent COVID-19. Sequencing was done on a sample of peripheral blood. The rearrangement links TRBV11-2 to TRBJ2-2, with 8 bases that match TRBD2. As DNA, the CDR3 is TGTGCCAGCAGCTCCCCCTCTTTGCGGGGGGCTTCCGGGGAGCTGTTTTTT. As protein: CASSSPSLRGASGELFF.